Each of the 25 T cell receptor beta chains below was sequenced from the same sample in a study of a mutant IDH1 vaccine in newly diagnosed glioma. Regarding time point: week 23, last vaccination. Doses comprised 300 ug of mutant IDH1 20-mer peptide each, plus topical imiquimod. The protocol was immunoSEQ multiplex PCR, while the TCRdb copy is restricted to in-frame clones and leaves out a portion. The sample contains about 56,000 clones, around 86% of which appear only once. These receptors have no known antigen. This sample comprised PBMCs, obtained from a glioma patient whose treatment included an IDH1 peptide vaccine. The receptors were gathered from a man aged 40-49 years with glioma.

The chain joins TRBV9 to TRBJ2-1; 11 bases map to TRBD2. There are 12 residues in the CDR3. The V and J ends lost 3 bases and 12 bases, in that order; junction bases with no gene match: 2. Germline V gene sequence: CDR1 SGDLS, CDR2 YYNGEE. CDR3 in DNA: TGTGCCAGCAGCGCGCTAGCGGGAGGGCAGTTCTTC. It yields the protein CASSALAGGQFF.

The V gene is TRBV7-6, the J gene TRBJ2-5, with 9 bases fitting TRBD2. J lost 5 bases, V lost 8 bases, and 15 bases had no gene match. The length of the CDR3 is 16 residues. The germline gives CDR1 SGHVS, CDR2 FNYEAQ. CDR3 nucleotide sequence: TGTGCCAGCGGAACCTGGAGGCGGGAGGGGAGGGAGACCCAGTACTTC. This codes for CASGTWRREGRETQYF.

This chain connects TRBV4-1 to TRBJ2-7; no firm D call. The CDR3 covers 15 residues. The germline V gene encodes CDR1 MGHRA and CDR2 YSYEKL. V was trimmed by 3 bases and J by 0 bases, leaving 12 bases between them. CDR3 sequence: CASSQTTSHSYEQYF. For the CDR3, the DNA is TGCGCCAGCAGCCAGACGACGAGCCACTCCTACGAGCAGTACTTC.

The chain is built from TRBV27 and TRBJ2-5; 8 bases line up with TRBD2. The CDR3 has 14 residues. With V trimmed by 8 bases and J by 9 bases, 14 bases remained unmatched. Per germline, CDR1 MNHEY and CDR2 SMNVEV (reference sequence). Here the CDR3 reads CASGVAGTGEAQYF. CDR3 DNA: TGTGCCAGCGGAGTAGCGGGGACCGGGGAGGCCCAGTACTTC.

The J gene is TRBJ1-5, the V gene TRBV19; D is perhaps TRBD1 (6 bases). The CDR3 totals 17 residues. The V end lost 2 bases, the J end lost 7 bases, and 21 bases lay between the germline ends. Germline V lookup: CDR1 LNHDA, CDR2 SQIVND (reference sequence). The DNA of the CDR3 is TGTGCCAGTAGTATACGCCCTAGTCGGGGGGGCGGGCAGCCCCAGCATTTT. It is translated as CASSIRPSRGGGQPQHF. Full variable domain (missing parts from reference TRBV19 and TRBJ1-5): DGGITQSPKYLFRKEGQNVTLSCEQNLNHDAMYWYRQDPGQGLRLIYYSQIVNDFQKGDIAEGYSVSREKKESFPLTVTSAQKNPTAFYLCASSIRPSRGGGQPQHFGDGTRLSIL.

The CDR3 region is CASSLDRLAGDQYF. The CDR3 coding sequence is TGTGCCAGCAGCTTAGATAGACTAGCGGGAGACCAGTACTTC. V and J are TRBV11-2 and TRBJ2-5, with TRBD2 matching over 12 bases. V trimming: 0 bases; J trimming: 10 bases; junction bases outside the gene matches: 3. In germline, CDR1 is SGHAT, CDR2 FQNNGV. This CDR3 has 14 residues.

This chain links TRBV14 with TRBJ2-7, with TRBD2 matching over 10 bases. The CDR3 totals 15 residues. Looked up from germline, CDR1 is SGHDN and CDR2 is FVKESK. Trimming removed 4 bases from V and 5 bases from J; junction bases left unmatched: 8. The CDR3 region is CASSPEFLAGDEQYF. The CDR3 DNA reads TGTGCCAGCAGCCCTGAATTCCTAGCGGGAGACGAGCAGTACTTC. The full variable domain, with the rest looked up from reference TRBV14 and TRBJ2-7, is EAGVTQFPSHSVIEKGQTVTLRCDPISGHDNLYWYRRVMGKEIKFLLHFVKESKQDESGMPNNRFLAERTGGTYSTLKVQPAELEDSGVYFCASSPEFLAGDEQYFGPGTRLTVT.

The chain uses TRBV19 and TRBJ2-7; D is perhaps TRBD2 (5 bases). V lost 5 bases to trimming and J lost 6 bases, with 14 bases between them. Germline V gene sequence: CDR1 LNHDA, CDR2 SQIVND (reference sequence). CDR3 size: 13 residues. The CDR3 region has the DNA TGTGCCAGTAGTTTGGCGGGTCCGGGCGAGCAGTACTTC. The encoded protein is CASSLAGPGEQYF.

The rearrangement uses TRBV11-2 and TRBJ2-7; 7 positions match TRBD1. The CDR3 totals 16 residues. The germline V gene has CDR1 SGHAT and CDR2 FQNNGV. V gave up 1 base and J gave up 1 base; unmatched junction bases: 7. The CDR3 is CASSLAAGGRSYEQYF. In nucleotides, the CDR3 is TGTGCCAGCAGCTTAGCGGCAGGGGGAAGGTCCTACGAGCAGTACTTC. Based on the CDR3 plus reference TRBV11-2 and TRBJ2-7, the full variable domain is EAGVAQSPRYKIIEKRQSVAFWCNPISGHATLYWYQQILGQGPKLLIQFQNNGVVDDSQLPKDRFSAERLKGVDSTLKIQPAKLEDSAVYLCASSLAAGGRSYEQYFGPGTRLTVT.

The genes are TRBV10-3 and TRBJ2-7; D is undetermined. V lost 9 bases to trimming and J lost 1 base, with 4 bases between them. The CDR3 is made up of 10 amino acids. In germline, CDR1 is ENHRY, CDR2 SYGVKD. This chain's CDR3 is CAIGSYEQYF. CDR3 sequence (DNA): TGTGCCATTGGTTCCTACGAGCAGTACTTC.

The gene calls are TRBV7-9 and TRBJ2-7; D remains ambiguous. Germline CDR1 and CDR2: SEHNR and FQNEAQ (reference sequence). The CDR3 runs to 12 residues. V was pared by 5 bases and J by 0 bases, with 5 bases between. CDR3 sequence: CASSGDSYEQYF. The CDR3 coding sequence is TGTGCCAGCAGCGGAGACTCCTACGAGCAGTACTTC. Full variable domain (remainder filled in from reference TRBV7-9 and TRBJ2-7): DTGVSQNPRHKITKRGQNVTFRCDPISEHNRLYWYRQTLGQGPEFLTYFQNEAQLEKSRLLSDRFSAERPKGSFSTLEIQRTEQGDSAMYLCASSGDSYEQYFGPGTRLTVT.

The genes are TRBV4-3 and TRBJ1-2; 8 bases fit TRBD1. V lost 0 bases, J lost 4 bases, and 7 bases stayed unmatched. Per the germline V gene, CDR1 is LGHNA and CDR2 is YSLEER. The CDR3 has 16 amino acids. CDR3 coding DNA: TGCGCCAGCAGCCAAGACATATCCAGGGGGCTCTATGGCTACACCTTC. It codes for CASSQDISRGLYGYTF.

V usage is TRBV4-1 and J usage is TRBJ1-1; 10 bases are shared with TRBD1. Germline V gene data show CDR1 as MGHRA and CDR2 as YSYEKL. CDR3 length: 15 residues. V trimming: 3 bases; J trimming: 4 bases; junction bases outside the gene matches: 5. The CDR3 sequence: CASSHRQGAFTEAFF. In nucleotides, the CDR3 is TGCGCCAGCAGCCACCGACAGGGGGCATTCACTGAAGCTTTCTTT.

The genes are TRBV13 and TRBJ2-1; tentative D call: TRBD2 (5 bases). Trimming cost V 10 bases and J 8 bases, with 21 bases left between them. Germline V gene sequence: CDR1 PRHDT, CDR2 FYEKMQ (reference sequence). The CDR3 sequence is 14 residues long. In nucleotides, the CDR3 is TGTGCCACCTACCGCGAGGGCCCCTCTTATGAGCAGTTCTTC. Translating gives CATYREGPSYEQFF.

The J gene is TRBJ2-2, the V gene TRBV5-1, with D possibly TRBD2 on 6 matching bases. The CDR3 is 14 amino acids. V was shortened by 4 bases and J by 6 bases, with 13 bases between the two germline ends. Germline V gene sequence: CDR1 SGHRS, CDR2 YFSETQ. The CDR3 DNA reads TGCGCCAGCAGCCCCGGGAGCTTGGCCGGGGAGCTGTTTTTT. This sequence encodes CASSPGSLAGELFF.

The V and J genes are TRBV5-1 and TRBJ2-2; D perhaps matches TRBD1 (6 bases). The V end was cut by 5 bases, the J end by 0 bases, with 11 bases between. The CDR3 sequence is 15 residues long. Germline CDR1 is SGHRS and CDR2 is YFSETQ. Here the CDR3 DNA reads TGCGCCAGCAGTAAGGACAGAGCGAACACCGGGGAGCTGTTTTTT. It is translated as CASSKDRANTGELFF.

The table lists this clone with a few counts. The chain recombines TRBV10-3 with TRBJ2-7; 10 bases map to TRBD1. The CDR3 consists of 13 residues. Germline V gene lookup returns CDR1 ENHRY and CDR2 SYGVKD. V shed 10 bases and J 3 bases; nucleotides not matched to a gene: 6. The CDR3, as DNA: TGTGCCACCTCCGGGACAGGGGACTACGAGCAGTACTTC. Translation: CATSGTGDYEQYF.

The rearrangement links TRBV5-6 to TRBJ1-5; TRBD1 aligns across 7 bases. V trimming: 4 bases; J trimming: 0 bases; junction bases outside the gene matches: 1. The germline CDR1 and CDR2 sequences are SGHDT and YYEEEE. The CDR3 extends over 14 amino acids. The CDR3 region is CASSHRGSNQPQHF. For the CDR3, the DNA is TGTGCCAGCAGCCACAGGGGTAGCAATCAGCCCCAGCATTTT.

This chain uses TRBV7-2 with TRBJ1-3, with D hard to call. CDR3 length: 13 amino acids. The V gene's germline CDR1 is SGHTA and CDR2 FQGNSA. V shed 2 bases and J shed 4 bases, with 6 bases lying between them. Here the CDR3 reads CASSLYPGNTIYF. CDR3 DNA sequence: TGTGCCAGCAGCTTATATCCGGGAAACACCATATATTTT.

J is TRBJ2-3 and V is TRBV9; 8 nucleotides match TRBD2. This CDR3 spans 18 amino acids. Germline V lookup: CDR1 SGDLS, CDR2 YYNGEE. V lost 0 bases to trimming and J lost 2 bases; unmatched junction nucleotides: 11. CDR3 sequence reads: CASSVATSTGGSTDTQYF. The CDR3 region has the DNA TGTGCCAGCAGCGTAGCTACTTCGACGGGAGGGTCCACAGATACGCAGTATTTT.

This CDR3 is CATSRDYPGPGELFF. CDR3 coding DNA: TGTGCCACCAGCAGAGATTATCCGGGACCCGGGGAGCTGTTTTTT. This chain uses TRBV15 with TRBJ2-2; D is tentatively TRBD1 or TRBD2 (5 bases each). The CDR3 covers 15 residues. Germline values: CDR1 LNHNV, CDR2 YYDKDF (reference sequence). Deletions cut 0 bases from V and 6 bases from J, with 11 bases between.

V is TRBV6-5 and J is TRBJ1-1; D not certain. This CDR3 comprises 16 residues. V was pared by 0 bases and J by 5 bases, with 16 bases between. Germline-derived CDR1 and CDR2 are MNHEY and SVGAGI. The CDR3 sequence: CASSYSSRSMGTEAFF. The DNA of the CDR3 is TGTGCCAGCAGTTACTCGTCCCGAAGTATGGGGACTGAAGCTTTCTTT.

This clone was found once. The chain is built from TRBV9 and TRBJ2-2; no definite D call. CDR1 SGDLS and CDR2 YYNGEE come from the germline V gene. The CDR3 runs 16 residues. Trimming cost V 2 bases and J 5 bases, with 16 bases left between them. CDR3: CASSVTQQIRTGELFF. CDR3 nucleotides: TGTGCCAGCAGCGTGACCCAGCAAATCCGAACCGGGGAGCTGTTTTTT.

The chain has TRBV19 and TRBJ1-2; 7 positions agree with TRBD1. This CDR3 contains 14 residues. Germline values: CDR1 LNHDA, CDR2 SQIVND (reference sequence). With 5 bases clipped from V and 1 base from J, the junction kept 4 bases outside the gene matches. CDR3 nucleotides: TGTGCCAGTAGTTTCAACAGGGGTAACTATGGCTACACCTTC. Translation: CASSFNRGNYGYTF.

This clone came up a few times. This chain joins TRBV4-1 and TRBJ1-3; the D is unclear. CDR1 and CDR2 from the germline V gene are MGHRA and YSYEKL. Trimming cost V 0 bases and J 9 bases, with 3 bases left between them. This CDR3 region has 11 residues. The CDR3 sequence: CASSQDGTIYF. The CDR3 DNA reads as TGCGCCAGCAGCCAAGATGGCACCATATATTTT.